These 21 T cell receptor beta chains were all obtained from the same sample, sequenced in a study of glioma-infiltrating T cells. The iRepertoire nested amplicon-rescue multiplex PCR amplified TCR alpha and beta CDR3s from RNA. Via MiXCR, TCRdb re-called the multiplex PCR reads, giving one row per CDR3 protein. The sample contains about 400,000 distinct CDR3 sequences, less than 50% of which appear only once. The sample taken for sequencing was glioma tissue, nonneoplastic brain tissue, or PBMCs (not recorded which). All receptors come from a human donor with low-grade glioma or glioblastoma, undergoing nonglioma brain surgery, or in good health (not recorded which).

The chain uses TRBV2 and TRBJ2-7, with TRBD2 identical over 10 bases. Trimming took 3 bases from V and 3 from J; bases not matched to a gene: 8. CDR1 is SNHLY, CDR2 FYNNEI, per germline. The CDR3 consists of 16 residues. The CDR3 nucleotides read TGTGCCAGCAGTGAGAATCTTAGCGGGGGGTACTACGAGCAGTACTTC. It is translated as CASSENLSGGYYEQYF.

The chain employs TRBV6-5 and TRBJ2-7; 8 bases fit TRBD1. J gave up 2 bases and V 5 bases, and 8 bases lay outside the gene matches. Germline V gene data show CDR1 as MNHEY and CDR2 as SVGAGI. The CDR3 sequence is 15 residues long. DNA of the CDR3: TGTGCCAGCAGTCACTATCAGGGGGCGGCCTACGAGCAGTACTTC. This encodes CASSHYQGAAYEQYF.

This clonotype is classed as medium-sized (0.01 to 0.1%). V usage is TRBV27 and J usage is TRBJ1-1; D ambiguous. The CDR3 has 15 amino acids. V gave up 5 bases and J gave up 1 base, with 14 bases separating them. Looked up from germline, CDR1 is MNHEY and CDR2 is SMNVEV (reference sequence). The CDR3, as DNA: TGTGCCAGCAGTGCAACCCCGGACGCGAACACTGAAGCTTTCTTT. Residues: CASSATPDANTEAFF.

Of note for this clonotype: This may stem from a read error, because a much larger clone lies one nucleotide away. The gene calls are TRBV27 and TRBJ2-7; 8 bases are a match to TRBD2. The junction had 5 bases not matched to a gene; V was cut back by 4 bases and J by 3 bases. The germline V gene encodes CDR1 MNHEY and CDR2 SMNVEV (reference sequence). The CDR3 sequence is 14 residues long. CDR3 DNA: TGTGCCAGCAGTTATGGGCGGGAGGACTACGAGCAGTACTTC. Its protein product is CASSYGREDYEQYF.

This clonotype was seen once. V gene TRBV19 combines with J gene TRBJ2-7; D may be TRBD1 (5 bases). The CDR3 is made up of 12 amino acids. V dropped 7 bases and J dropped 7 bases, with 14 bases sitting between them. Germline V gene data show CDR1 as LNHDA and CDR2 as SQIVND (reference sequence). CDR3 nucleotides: TGTGCCAGTACCGCAGGGTCGGAGGAGCAGTACTTC. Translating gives CASTAGSEEQYF.

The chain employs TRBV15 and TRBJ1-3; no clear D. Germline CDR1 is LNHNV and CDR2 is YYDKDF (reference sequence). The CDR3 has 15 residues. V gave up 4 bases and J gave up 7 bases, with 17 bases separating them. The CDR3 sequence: CATSTGICQSNTIYF. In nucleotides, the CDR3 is TGTGCCACCAGCACTGGAATTTGCCAGTCGAACACCATATATTTT.

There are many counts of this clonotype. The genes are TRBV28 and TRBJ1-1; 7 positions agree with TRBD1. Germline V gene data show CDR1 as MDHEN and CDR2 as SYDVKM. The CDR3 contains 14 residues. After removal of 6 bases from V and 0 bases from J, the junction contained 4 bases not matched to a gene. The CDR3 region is CASSSGGMNTEAFF. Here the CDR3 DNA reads TGTGCCAGCAGCTCAGGGGGGATGAACACTGAAGCTTTCTTT.

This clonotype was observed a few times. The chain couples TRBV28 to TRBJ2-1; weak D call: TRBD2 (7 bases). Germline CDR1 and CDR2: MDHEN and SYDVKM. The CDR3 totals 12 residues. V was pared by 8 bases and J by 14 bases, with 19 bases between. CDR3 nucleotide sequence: TGTGCCAGCGGGGGGGCCGTGGCGACAAAGTTCTTC. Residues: CASGGAVATKFF.

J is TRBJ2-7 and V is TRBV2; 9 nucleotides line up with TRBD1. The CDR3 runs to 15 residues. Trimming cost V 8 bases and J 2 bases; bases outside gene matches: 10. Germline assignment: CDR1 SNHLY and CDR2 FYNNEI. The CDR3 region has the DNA TGTGCCAGCCAAAAGCGGGACAGGGACCCCTACGAGCAGTACTTC. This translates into CASQKRDRDPYEQYF. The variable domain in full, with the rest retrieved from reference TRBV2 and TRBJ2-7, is EPEVTQTPSHQVTQMGQEVILRCVPISNHLYFYWYRQILGQKVEFLVSFYNNEISEKSEIFDDQFSVERPDGSNFTLKIRSTKLEDSAMYFCASQKRDRDPYEQYFGPGTRLTVT.

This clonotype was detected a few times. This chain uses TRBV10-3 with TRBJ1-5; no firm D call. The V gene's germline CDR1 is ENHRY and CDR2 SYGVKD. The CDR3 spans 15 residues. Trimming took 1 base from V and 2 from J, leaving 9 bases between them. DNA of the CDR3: TGTGCCATCAGTGAGTGGGAAGGCCGCAATCAGCCCCAGCATTTT. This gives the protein CAISEWEGRNQPQHF.

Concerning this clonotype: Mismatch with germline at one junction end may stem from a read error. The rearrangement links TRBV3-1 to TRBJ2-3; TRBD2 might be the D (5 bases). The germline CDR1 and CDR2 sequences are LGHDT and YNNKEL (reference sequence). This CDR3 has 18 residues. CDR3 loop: CASRRWSNSASSIDTQYF. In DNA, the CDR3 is TGTGCCAGCAGGAGATGGTCCAATAGCGCCTCTAGCATAGATACGCAGTATTTT.

The CDR3 DNA reads as TGTGCCAGCAGCCTTGGGACAGGGGGCTGGTTAGATACGCAGTATTTT. It specifies CASSLGTGGWLDTQYF. The V call is TRBV5-4, the J call TRBJ2-3; 12 bases are a match to TRBD1. Germline V gene sequence: CDR1 SGHNT, CDR2 YYREEE (reference sequence). CDR3 size: 16 residues. V dropped 4 bases and J dropped 5; count of bases not matched to a gene: 8.

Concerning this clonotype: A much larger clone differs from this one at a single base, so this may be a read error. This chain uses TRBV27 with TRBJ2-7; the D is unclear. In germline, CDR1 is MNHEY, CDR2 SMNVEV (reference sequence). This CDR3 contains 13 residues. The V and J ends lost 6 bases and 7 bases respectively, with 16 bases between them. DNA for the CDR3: TGTGCCAGCAGGGCTCTCCTTTACAATGAGCAGTACTTC. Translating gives CASRALLYNEQYF.

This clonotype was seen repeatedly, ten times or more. The CDR3 DNA sequence: TGTGCCAGCAGCAAATGGCCTAGCGGTCTCTACAATGAGCAGTTCTTC. Encoded protein: CASSKWPSGLYNEQFF. The rearrangement links TRBV6-1 to TRBJ2-1; TRBD2 agrees at 7 bases. Germline V gene lookup returns CDR1 MNHNS and CDR2 SASEGT. J gave up 3 bases and V 6 bases, and 11 bases lay outside the gene matches. The CDR3 has 16 amino acids.

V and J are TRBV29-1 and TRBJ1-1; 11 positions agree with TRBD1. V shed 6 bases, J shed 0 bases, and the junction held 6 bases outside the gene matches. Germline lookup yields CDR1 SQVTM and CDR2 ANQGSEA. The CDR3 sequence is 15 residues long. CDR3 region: CSVVRTGGLNTEAFF. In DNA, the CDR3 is TGCAGCGTCGTTAGGACAGGGGGCTTGAACACTGAAGCTTTCTTT.

The CDR3 here is CASSATLAGQRYEQYF. In DNA, the CDR3 is TGTGCCAGCAGCGCTACCCTGGCGGGACAGAGGTACGAGCAGTACTTC. The chain joins TRBV3-1 to TRBJ2-7; weak D call: TRBD1 (7 bases). Between the trimmed V and J ends, which lost 5 bases and 4 bases, there was a span of 21 bases. Germline V gene sequence: CDR1 LGHDT, CDR2 YNNKEL (reference sequence). CDR3 length: 16 amino acids.

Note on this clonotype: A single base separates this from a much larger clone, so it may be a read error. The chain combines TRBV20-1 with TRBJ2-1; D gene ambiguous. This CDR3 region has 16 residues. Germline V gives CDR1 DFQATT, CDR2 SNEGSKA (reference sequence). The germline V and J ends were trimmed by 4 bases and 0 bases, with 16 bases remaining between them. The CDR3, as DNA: TGCAGTGCTAAAGATAAACGAGGAGTCTCCTACAATGAGCAGTTCTTC. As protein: CSAKDKRGVSYNEQFF.

Here the CDR3 DNA reads TGTGCCAGCAGTGAATACGTAACAGGGGGGGGTGAGCAGTACTTC. It codes for CASSEYVTGGGEQYF. This rearrangement joins TRBV25-1 to TRBJ2-7; TRBD1 might be the D (8 bases). V lost 0 bases, J lost 7 bases, and 16 bases lay in between. Looked up from germline, CDR1 is MGHDK and CDR2 is SYGVNS. The CDR3 runs 15 residues.

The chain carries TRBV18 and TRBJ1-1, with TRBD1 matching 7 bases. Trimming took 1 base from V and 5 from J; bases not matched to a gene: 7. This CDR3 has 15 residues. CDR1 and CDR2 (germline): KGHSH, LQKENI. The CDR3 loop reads CASSPQGAKRTEAFF. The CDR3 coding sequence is TGTGCCAGCTCACCACAGGGGGCTAAAAGGACTGAAGCTTTCTTT.

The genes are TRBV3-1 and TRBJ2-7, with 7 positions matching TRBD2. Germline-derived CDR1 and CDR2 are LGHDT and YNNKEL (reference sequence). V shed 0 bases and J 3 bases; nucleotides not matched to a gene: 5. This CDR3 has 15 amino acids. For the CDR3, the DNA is TGTGCCAGCAGCCAAGATGGGACGGGGGGCTACGAGCAGTACTTC. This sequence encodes CASSQDGTGGYEQYF.

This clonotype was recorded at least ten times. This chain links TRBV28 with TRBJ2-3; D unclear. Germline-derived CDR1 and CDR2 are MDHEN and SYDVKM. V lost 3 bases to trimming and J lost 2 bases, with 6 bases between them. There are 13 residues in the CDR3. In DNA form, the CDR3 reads TGTGCCAGCAGTTTTAGGGTCACAGATACGCAGTATTTT. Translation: CASSFRVTDTQYF.